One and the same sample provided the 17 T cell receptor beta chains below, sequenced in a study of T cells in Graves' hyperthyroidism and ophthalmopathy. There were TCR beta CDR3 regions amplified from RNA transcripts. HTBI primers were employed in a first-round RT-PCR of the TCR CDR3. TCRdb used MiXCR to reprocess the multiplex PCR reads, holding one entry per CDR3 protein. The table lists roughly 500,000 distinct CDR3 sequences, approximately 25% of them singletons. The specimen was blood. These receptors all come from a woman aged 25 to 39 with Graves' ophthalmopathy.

CDR3 coding DNA: TGTGCCAGCACCAAAGGGACATCTGGAAACACCATATATTTT. This codes for CASTKGTSGNTIYF. This sequence joins TRBV12-3 or TRBV12-4 and TRBJ1-3, with a weak D call TRBD1 (6 bases). The length of the CDR3 is 14 residues. V was pared by 7 bases and J by 1 base, with 11 bases between.

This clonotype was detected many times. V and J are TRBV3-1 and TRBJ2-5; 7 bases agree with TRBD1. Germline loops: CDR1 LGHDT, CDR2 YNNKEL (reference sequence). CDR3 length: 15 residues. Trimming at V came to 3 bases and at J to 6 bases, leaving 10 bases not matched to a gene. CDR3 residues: CASSQGWDSAKTQYF. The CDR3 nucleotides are TGTGCCAGCAGCCAGGGGTGGGACAGCGCTAAGACCCAGTACTTC.

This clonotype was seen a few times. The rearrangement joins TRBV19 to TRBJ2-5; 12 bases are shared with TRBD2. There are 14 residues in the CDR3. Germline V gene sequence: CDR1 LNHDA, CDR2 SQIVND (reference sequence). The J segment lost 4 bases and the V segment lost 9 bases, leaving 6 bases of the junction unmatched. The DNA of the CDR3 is TGTGCCAGCACACTAGCGGGAGGTACAGAGACCCAGTACTTC. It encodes CASTLAGGTETQYF.

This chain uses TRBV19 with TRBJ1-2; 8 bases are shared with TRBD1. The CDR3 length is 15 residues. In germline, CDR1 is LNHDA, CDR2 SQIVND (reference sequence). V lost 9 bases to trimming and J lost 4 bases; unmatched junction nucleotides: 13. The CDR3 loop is CASATPGQGIYGYTF. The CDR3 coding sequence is TGTGCCAGCGCCACACCCGGACAGGGCATCTATGGCTACACCTTC.

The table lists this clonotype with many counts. This chain's CDR3 is CASSDPGMGDTEAFF. CDR3 DNA sequence: TGCGCCAGCAGTGACCCAGGGATGGGAGACACTGAAGCTTTCTTT. The chain recombines TRBV10-1 with TRBJ1-1; possible D gene TRBD1, 5 bases. This CDR3 comprises 15 residues. V lost 3 bases to trimming and J lost 3 bases, with 14 bases between them. Germline lookup yields CDR1 WNHNN and CDR2 SYGVQD (reference sequence).

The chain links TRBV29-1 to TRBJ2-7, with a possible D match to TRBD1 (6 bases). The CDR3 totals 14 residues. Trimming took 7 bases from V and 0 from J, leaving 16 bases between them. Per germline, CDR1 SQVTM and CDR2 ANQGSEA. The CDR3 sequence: CSATPTGSSYEQYF. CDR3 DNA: TGCAGCGCTACACCGACAGGCAGCTCCTACGAGCAGTACTTC.

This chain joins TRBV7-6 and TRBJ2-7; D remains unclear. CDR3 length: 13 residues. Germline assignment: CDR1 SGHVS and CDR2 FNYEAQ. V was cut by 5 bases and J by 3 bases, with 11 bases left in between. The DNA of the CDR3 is TGTGCCAGCAGCCAAGTGTCTAACTACGAGCAGTACTTC. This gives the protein CASSQVSNYEQYF.

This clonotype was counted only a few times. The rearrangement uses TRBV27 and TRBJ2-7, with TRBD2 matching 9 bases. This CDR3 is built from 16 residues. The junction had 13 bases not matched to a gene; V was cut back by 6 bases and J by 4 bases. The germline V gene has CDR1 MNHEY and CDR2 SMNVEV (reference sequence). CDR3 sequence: CASRERAGGNTYEQYF. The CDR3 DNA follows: TGTGCCAGCAGGGAGAGAGCGGGAGGAAACACTTACGAGCAGTACTTC.

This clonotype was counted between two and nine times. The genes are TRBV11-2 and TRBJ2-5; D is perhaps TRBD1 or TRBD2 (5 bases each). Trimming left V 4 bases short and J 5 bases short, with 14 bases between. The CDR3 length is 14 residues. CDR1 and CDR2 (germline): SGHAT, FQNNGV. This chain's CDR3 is CASSSGTGYETQYF. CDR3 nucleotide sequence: TGTGCCAGCAGCTCCGGGACGGGATACGAGACCCAGTACTTC.

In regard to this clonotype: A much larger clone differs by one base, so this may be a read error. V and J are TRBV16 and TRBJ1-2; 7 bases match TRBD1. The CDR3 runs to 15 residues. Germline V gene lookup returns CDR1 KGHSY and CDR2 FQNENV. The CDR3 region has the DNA TGTTCCAGCAGCCAAGGGGGGACAGCAAACTATGGCTACACCTTC. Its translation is CSSSQGGTANYGYTF.

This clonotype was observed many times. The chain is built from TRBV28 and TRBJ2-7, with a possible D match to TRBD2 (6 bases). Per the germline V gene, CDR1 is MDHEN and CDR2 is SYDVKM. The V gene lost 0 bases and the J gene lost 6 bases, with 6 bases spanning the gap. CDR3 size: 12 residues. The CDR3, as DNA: TGTGCCAGCAGTTTATGGCGGGGCGAGCAGTACTTC. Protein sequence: CASSLWRGEQYF.

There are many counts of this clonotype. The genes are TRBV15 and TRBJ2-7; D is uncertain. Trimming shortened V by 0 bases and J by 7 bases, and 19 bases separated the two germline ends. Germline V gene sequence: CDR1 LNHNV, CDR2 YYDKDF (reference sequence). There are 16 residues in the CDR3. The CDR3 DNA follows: TGTGCCACCAGCAGAGATGAGGTAGAAGTTAGCTTGGAGCAGTACTTC. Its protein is CATSRDEVEVSLEQYF.

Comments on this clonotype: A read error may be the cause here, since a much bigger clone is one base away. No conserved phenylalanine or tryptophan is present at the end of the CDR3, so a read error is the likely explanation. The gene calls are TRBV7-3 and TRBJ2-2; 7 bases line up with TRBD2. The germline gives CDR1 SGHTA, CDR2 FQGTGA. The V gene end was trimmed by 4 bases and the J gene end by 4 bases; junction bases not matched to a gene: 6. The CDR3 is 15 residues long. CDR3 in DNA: TGTGCCAGCAGCTCTTATGGGGAGGGCACCGGGGAGCTGTTTTTG. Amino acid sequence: CASSSYGEGTGELFL.

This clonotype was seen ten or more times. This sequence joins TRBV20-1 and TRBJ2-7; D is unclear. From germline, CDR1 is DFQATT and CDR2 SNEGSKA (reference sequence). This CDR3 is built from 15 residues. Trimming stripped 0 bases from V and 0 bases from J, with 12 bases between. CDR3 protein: CSARDSSTSSYEQYF. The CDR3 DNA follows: TGCAGTGCTAGAGATAGCTCGACCAGCTCCTACGAGCAGTACTTC.

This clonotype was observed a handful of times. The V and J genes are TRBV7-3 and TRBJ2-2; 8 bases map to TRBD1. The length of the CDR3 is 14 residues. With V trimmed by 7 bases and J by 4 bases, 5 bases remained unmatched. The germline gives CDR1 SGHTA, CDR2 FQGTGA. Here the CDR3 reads CASTQGAGTGELFF. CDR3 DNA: TGTGCCAGCACCCAGGGGGCTGGCACCGGGGAGCTGTTTTTT. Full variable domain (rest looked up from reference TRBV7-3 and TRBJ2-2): GAGVSQTPSNKVTEKGKYVELRCDPISGHTALYWYRQSLGQGPEFLIYFQGTGAADDSGLPNDRFFAVRPEGSVSTLKIQRTERGDSAVYLCASTQGAGTGELFFGEGSRLTVL.

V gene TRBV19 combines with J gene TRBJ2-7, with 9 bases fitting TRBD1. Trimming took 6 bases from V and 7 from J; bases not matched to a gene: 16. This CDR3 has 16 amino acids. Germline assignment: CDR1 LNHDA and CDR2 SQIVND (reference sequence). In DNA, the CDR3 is TGTGCCAGTAGAGGTTACGGGACAGGGACAACGAGGGAGCAGTACTTC. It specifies CASRGYGTGTTREQYF.

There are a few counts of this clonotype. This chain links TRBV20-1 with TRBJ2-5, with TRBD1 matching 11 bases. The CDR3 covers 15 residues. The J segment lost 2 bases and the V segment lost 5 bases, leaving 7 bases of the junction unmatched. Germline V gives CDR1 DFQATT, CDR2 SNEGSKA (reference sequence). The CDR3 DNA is TGCAGTGCTCGTCCGGGACAGGGGGATCAAGAGACCCAGTACTTC. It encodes CSARPGQGDQETQYF.